Listed below are T cell receptor beta chains from one sample, sequenced in a study of blood T cell repertoires in COVID-19. Here immunoSEQ multiplex PCR was the method, and the copy in TCRdb shows in-frame clones only, minus some. The profile shows about 140,000 clones, roughly 77% of them singletons. The sample taken for sequencing was peripheral blood. The source of these receptors is a man aged 60 to 75 with acute or convalescent COVID-19. Each CDR3 is given with its conserved first and last residue. D genes are given only for firm matches. Size values are once, few and many counts, or a class for expanded clones, and some rows have none.

j_gene | abundance | d_gene | v_gene | CDR3aa | CDR3nt
TRBJ1-1 | - | - | TRBV14 | CASSPHQLRRGEAFF | TGTGCCAGCAGCCCACATCAACTCAGGCGGGGGGAAGCTTTCTTT
TRBJ2-2 | - | - | TRBV27 | CASSSWGESGELFF | TGTGCCAGCAGTTCTTGGGGAGAATCCGGGGAGCTGTTTTTT
TRBJ2-5 | - | TRBD1 | TRBV24-1 | CATQGTGGMEETQYF | TGTGCCACCCAAGGGACAGGGGGCATGGAGGAGACCCAGTACTTC
TRBJ2-7 | - | - | TRBV18 | CASSNRGEQYF | TGTGCCAGCTCAAACCGAGGGGAGCAGTACTTC
TRBJ2-7 | - | TRBD1 | TRBV9 | CASSPGQETKYEQYF | TGTGCCAGCAGCCCCGGACAGGAAACGAAGTACGAGCAGTACTTC
TRBJ2-5 | - | TRBD2 | TRBV18 | CASSPRSGEKGTQYF | TGTGCCAGCTCACCACGGAGCGGGGAAAAGGGGACCCAGTACTTC
TRBJ2-3 | - | - | TRBV25-1 | CGSAQADTQYF | TGTGGCAGTGCCCAAGCTGATACGCAGTATTTT
TRBJ2-7 | - | TRBD2 | TRBV5-1 | CASSSGLAGGFNEQYF | TGCGCCAGCAGCTCCGGACTAGCGGGAGGGTTCAACGAGCAGTACTTC
TRBJ1-2 | - | - | TRBV29-1 | CSVNPGADYGYTF | TGCAGCGTCAACCCGGGAGCCGATTATGGCTACACCTTC
TRBJ1-1 | - | - | TRBV14 | CASSQVLDTEAFF | TGTGCCAGCAGCCAAGTTTTAGACACTGAAGCTTTCTTT
TRBJ2-7 | - | TRBD2 | TRBV7-9 | CASSLTSGDTYEQYF | TGTGCCAGCAGTCTTACTAGCGGAGATACCTACGAGCAGTACTTC
TRBJ1-5 | - | TRBD1 | TRBV4-2 | CASSQQGGGNNQPQHF | TGTGCCAGCAGCCAGCAGGGGGGTGGCAACAATCAGCCCCAGCATTTT
TRBJ2-7 | few | TRBD1 | TRBV18 | CATAQDRAGEQYF | TGTGCCACCGCACAGGACAGGGCGGGAGAGCAGTACTTC
TRBJ2-2 | - | TRBD2 | TRBV6-5 | CASRFGLAGAGELFF | TGTGCCAGCAGGTTTGGGCTAGCGGGAGCCGGGGAGCTGTTTTTT
TRBJ2-7 | few | TRBD1 | TRBV5-8 | CASSLEQGSYEQYF | TGTGCCAGCAGCTTGGAACAGGGGTCCTACGAGCAGTACTTC
TRBJ1-5 | - | - | TRBV27 | CASSLSWARNQPQHF | TGTGCCAGCAGTTTATCCTGGGCTCGCAATCAGCCCCAGCATTTT
TRBJ2-5 | - | TRBD2 | TRBV11-2 | CASSSLSGREETQYF | TGTGCCAGCAGCTCCCTTAGCGGGAGGGAAGAGACCCAGTACTTC
TRBJ2-1 | - | TRBD1 | TRBV6-5 | CASSFSGQGYNEQFF | TGTGCCAGCAGTTTTTCGGGACAGGGGTACAATGAGCAGTTCTTC
TRBJ2-6 | once | - | TRBV18 | CASSQQGSKGANVLTF | TGTGCCAGCTCCCAACAGGGTTCAAAAGGGGCCAACGTCCTGACTTTC
TRBJ1-2 | few | - | TRBV5-1 | CASSLVEANYGYTF | TGCGCCAGCAGCTTGGTAGAAGCTAACTATGGCTACACCTTC
TRBJ2-5 | once | - | TRBV19 | CASRPSSPGETQYF | TGTGCCAGTAGGCCGTCCTCTCCGGGGGAGACCCAGTACTTC
TRBJ1-6 | once | - | TRBV27 | CASSLQDKYSPLHF | TGTGCCAGCAGTTTACAGGATAAATATTCACCCCTCCACTTT
TRBJ2-1 | - | TRBD2 | TRBV4-1 | CASRRLADSYNEQFF | TGCGCCAGCAGGCGACTAGCGGATTCCTACAATGAGCAGTTCTTC
TRBJ2-7 | few | - | TRBV6-5 | CASSLQYETYEQYF | TGTGCCAGCAGTCTACAGTACGAAACCTACGAGCAGTACTTC
TRBJ2-2 | few | TRBD2 | TRBV7-2 | CASSRGSGRFTGELFF | TGTGCCAGCAGCCGGGGGAGCGGGAGGTTCACCGGGGAGCTGTTTTTT
TRBJ2-5 | - | TRBD2 | TRBV7-8 | CASTRGSGIGETQYF | TGTGCCAGCACCCGGGGTAGCGGGATTGGAGAGACCCAGTACTTC